Below are 15 T cell receptor beta chains sequenced from a single sample in a study of shared clonotypes between healthy human individuals. CD45RO negativity and positive selection for CCR7 defined naive CD8 cells, a population that excluded terminally differentiated effector memory CD45RA+ cells. The table came from immunoSEQ multiplex PCR; TCRdb's copy has only in-frame clones and leaves some out. There are about 680,000 clones in the sample; about 90% occur only once, and approximately 25% lies in the top ten. Sequenced: naive CD8+ T cells sorted from blood. These receptors all come from a man in his thirties or forties in good health.

The chain couples TRBV4-3 to TRBJ2-3; 7 bases are shared with TRBD1. This CDR3 region has 17 residues. Germline assignment: CDR1 LGHNA and CDR2 YSLEER. V lost 6 bases to trimming and J lost 5 bases; unmatched junction nucleotides: 17. The CDR3 protein is CASSRSASRQGRDTQYF. DNA of the CDR3: TGCGCCAGCAGTCGCTCAGCATCTCGACAGGGAAGAGATACGCAGTATTTT.

This rearrangement joins TRBV11-2 to TRBJ2-1, with 7 positions matching TRBD1. Germline CDR1 is SGHAT and CDR2 is FQNNGV. CDR3 size: 16 residues. The trim removed 5 bases at V and 4 bases at J, leaving 11 bases unmatched. CDR3 DNA: TGTGCCAGCAGCATATTCACCGGGACAGCATACAATGAGCAGTTCTTC. Its protein product is CASSIFTGTAYNEQFF.

The genes are TRBV28 and TRBJ1-1; 8 positions match TRBD1. The ends lost 6 bases at V and 3 bases at J; junction bases unmatched: 6. This CDR3 region has 14 residues. CDR1 is MDHEN and CDR2 is SYDVKM in the germline V gene. The CDR3 region is CASRWTGLDTEAFF. The CDR3 DNA is TGTGCCAGCAGATGGACAGGGTTGGACACTGAAGCTTTCTTT.

The J gene is TRBJ2-7, the V gene TRBV7-2; D unclear. V lost 2 bases and J 2 bases, leaving 10 bases between the germline ends. Germline assignment: CDR1 SGHTA and CDR2 FQGNSA. The CDR3 sequence is 14 residues long. CDR3 sequence reads: CASSLWALTYEQYF. The CDR3 nucleotides are TGTGCCAGCAGCTTATGGGCCCTCACCTACGAGCAGTACTTC.

This clone was counted a single time. The chain employs TRBV2 and TRBJ2-7; TRBD2 matches at 16 bases. This CDR3 region has 16 residues. Germline loops: CDR1 SNHLY, CDR2 FYNNEI. V was clipped by 6 bases and J by 3 bases; unmatched bases: 5. CDR3 in amino acids: CASRGTSGREGYEQYF. The CDR3 DNA sequence: TGTGCCAGCAGAGGGACTAGCGGGAGGGAGGGCTACGAGCAGTACTTC. The full variable domain, completed using reference TRBV2 and TRBJ2-7, is EPEVTQTPSHQVTQMGQEVILRCVPISNHLYFYWYRQILGQKVEFLVSFYNNEISEKSEIFDDQFSVERPDGSNFTLKIRSTKLEDSAMYFCASRGTSGREGYEQYFGPGTRLTVT.

Remarks on this clone: In the same sample, other DNA sequences code for this CDR3. This chain connects TRBV27 to TRBJ2-7; 7 bases align to TRBD1. The CDR3 loop spans 14 amino acids. Germline CDR1 MNHEY, CDR2 SMNVEV (reference sequence). V trimming: 0 bases; J trimming: 3 bases; junction bases outside the gene matches: 2. The CDR3 bases are TGTGCCAGCAGTTTATCGACAGGGAGCTACGAGCAGTACTTC. It is translated as CASSLSTGSYEQYF.

This rearrangement joins TRBV27 to TRBJ1-5; 10 nucleotides agree with TRBD1. From germline, CDR1 is MNHEY and CDR2 SMNVEV (reference sequence). V shed 2 bases and J 2 bases; nucleotides not matched to a gene: 3. This CDR3 has 16 residues. The CDR3 nucleotides read TGTGCCAGCAGTTTAGGGGGACAGGGGCGCAATCAGCCCCAGCATTTT. Translating it yields CASSLGGQGRNQPQHF.

The chain recombines TRBV11-2 with TRBJ2-7; 10 bases are a match to TRBD1. Germline assignment: CDR1 SGHAT and CDR2 FQNNGV. The CDR3 length is 15 residues. The V segment lost 5 bases and the J segment 2 bases; nucleotides outside the gene matches: 6. In DNA form, the CDR3 reads TGTGCCAGCAGCCCAACCGGGACAGGGGCCTACGAGCAGTACTTC. Translated, it gives CASSPTGTGAYEQYF.

The V call is TRBV19, the J call TRBJ1-5, with D possibly being TRBD1 (5 bases). The V and J ends lost 7 bases and 3 bases respectively, with 16 bases between them. Germline V lookup: CDR1 LNHDA, CDR2 SQIVND (reference sequence). CDR3 length equals 15 residues. In DNA, the CDR3 is TGTGCCAGTACCCCTATAGCAGGGTCCAATCAGCCCCAGCATTTT. As protein: CASTPIAGSNQPQHF.

Notes on this clone: One base away lies a much larger clone, so this may be a sequencing read error. The chain recombines TRBV7-9 with TRBJ2-1; D is undetermined. This CDR3 region has 12 residues. The ends were cut back, 1 base at V and 8 bases at J, with 6 bases in the middle. Per germline, CDR1 SEHNR and CDR2 FQNEAQ (reference sequence). The CDR3 is CASSLVFHEQFF. Written as DNA, the CDR3 is TGTGCCAGCAGCTTAGTGTTCCATGAGCAGTTCTTC.

J is TRBJ2-1 and V is TRBV5-5, with 7 positions matching TRBD1. CDR1 and CDR2 (germline): SGHKS, YYEKEE (reference sequence). The CDR3 contains 14 residues. With V trimmed by 5 bases and J by 9 bases, 11 bases remained unmatched. The CDR3 is CASSSRAGGSEQFF. CDR3 coding DNA: TGTGCCAGCAGTTCAAGAGCAGGGGGTAGTGAGCAGTTCTTC.

CDR3 in DNA: TGTGCCAGCAGTTTGACAGGGGGAATGTCGTATGGCTACACCTTC. Protein product: CASSLTGGMSYGYTF. V is TRBV6-5 and J is TRBJ1-2, with 9 nucleotides matching TRBD1. The CDR3 loop spans 15 amino acids. The germline V gene has CDR1 MNHEY and CDR2 SVGAGI. J lost 5 bases, V lost 4 bases, and 8 bases had no gene match.

The chain carries TRBV15 and TRBJ1-1; no reliable D call. The CDR3 has 14 amino acids. V was shortened by 4 bases and J by 1 base, with 10 bases between the two germline ends. Germline-derived CDR1 and CDR2 are LNHNV and YYDKDF (reference sequence). The CDR3 sequence is CATSTGGQNTEAFF. The CDR3 nucleotides read TGTGCCACCAGCACGGGTGGTCAGAACACTGAAGCTTTCTTT.

The genes are TRBV27 and TRBJ2-6; no definite D call. Germline assignment: CDR1 MNHEY and CDR2 SMNVEV (reference sequence). V lost 5 bases to trimming and J lost 2 bases, with 1 base between them. The CDR3 extends over 12 amino acids. DNA of the CDR3: TGTGCCAGCAGTGCTGGGGCCAACGTCCTGACTTTC. Translated: CASSAGANVLTF.

This clone has a single count. The chain combines TRBV4-1 with TRBJ2-7, with D tentatively TRBD1 (6 bases). This CDR3 contains 14 residues. Trimming removed 2 bases from V and 2 bases from J, with 10 bases in between. The germline gives CDR1 MGHRA, CDR2 YSYEKL. CDR3: CASSQFTGTYEQYF. The CDR3 DNA sequence: TGCGCCAGCAGCCAATTCACAGGGACCTACGAGCAGTACTTC.